This T cell receptor (beta chain) came from a study of read filtering for tumor transcriptome and immune sequencing. Study-wide context: Among patients, some 17 were male and some 15 female, aged about 45 to 85 (mean around 66). By R-ISS, stages I, II and III held approximately 8, 16 and 7 patients. Overall study findings and caveats: Dropping single-read clonotypes raised IR-seq and RNA-seq shared-clonotype correlation. IR-seq captured clonotypes deeper and more reliably than RNA-seq.

The library was built from roughly 400 ng RNA with molecular barcoded adaptors for alpha/delta and beta/gamma chains. From the reads, TCRdb called clonotypes with MiXCR, one entry per CDR3 protein. The data show 25,000 to 35,000 distinct CDR3 sequences, roughly 18% seen once. Comment on this clonotype: What it binds is unknown.

Per the germline V gene, CDR1 is LGHDT and CDR2 is YNNKEL (reference sequence). This CDR3 has 12 residues. The ends were cut back, 1 base at V and 8 bases at J, with 8 bases in the middle. The J gene is TRBJ1-2, the V gene TRBV3-1; no definite D call. Sample: a population of CD138-negative cells sorted from bone marrow. This clonotype originated in a donor at least 40 years old with multiple myeloma. CDR3 sequence: CASSQGLRGYTF. The CDR3 bases are TGTGCCAGCAGCCAAGGTCTTCGCGGCTACACCTTC.